Below, one TCR beta chain is given with its context. Its antigen is undetermined. Exclusion criteria comprised uncontrolled infection, other autoimmune disease, pregnancy or lactation. Germline CDR1 and CDR2: SGHTA and FQGNSA. The V and J ends lost 4 bases and 13 bases respectively, with 17 bases between them. The CDR3 runs to 13 residues. The source of the sample is a study of T cells in Graves' hyperthyroidism and ophthalmopathy. Study overall: Peripheral blood draws took place at initial diagnosis, ahead of any treatment. General study results and limits: Researchers found most expanded thyroid clonotypes above 0.001 in blood as well.

Authors of the study amplified TCR beta CDR3 regions from RNA transcripts. HTBI primers drove first-round RT-PCR of the TCR CDR3. TCRdb re-analysed the multiplex PCR reads in MiXCR, keeping a single row per CDR3 protein. The repertoire holds roughly 250,000 distinct CDR3 sequences, with approximately 21% as singletons. The chain joins TRBV7-2 to TRBJ2-1; maybe TRBD2 (6 bases). This clonotype originated in a man aged 30-40 years with Graves' ophthalmopathy. Input material: blood. The CDR3 bases are TGTGCCAGCAGCTCCCGACTAGAAAAGGGACAGTTCTTC. It encodes CASSSRLEKGQFF.